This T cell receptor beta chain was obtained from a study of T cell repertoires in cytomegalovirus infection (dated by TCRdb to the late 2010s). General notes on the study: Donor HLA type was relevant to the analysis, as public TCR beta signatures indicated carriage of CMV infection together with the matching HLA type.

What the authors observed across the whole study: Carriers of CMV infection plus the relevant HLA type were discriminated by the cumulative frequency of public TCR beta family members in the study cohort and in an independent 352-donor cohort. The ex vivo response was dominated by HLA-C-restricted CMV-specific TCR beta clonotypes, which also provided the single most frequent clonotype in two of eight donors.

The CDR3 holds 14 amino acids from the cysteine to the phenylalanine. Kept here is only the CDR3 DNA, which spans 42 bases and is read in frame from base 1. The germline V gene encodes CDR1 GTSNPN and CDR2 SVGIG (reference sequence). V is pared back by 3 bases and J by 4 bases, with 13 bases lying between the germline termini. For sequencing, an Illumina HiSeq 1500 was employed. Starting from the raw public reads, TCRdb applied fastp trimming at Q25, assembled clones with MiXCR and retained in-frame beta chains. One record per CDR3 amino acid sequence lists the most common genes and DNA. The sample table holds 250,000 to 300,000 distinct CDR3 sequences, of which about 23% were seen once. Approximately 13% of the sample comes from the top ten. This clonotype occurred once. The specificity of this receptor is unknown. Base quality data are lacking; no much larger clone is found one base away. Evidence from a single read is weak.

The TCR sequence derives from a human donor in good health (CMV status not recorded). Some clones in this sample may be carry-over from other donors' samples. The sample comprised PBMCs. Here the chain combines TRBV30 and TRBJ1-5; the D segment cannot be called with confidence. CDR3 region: CAWSDTQPNQPQHF. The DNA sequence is TGTGCCTGGAGCGATACACAACCTAATCAGCCCCAGCATTTT.